Included here is one TCR beta chain sequence, with context. The antigen remains unidentified. Trimming pared 3 bases from V and 0 bases from J, leaving 12 bases between. Looked up from germline, CDR1 is KGHSH and CDR2 is LQKENI. The CDR3 consists of 16 residues. This specimen comes from a study of cytotoxic CD8 clonotypes in ibrutinib-treated CLL. Study-level findings and limits: Baseline clonality exceeded age-matched healthy donors and tracked circulating CD8+ T-cell counts. The public clonotypes identified were infrequent and showed contraction or stability on treatment. Whereas clonality rose at ibrutinib response, it declined toward baseline at progression.

The intended depth for sequencing was 1 in 200,000 to 1 in 1 million T cells. Sequencing was performed with immunoSEQ multiplex PCR; in TCRdb, only in-frame clones are kept and a portion is missing. This sample has some 30,000 clones, with 70% to 80% found just once. The input for sequencing was PBMCs, taken after 36 months of ibrutinib treatment. The J gene is TRBJ2-4, the V gene TRBV18; no firm D call. The receptor was derived from a human donor with chronic lymphocytic leukemia. The CDR3 loop reads CASSPSHRLAKNIQYF. CDR3 sequence (DNA): TGTGCCAGCTCACCGAGCCACAGACTAGCCAAAAACATTCAGTACTTC.